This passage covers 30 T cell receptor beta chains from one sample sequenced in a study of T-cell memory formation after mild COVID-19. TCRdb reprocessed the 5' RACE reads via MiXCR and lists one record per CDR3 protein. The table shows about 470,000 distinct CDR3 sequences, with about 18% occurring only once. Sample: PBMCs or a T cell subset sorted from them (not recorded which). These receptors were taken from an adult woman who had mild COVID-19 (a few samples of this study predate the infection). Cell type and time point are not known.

The CDR3 sequence: CASSGGLAIGELFF. In DNA form, the CDR3 reads TGTGCCAGCAGTGGGGGACTAGCGATCGGGGAGCTGTTTTTT. The chain combines TRBV2 with TRBJ2-2; 10 nucleotides line up with TRBD2. The V gene end was trimmed by 4 bases and the J gene end by 7 bases; junction bases not matched to a gene: 3. Germline V lookup: CDR1 SNHLY, CDR2 FYNNEI. The length of the CDR3 is 14 residues.

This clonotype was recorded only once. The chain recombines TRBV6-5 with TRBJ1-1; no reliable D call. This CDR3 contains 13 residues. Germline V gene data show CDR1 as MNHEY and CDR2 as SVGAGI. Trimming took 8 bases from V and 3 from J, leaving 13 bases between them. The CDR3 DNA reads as TGTGCCAGCGTCTCAGCCATCCACACTGAAGCTTTCTTT. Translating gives CASVSAIHTEAFF.

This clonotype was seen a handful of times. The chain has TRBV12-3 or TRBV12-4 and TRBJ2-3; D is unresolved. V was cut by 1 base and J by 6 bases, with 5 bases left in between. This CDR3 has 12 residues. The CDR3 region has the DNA TGTGCCAGCAGTTTAGTTTTGGATACGCAGTATTTT. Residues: CASSLVLDTQYF.

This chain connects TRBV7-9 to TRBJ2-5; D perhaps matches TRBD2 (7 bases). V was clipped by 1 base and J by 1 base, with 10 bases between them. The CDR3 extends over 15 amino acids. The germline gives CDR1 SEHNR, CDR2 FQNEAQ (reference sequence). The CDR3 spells CASSLGGGGQETQYF. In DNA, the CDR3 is TGTGCCAGCAGCTTAGGCGGGGGCGGCCAAGAGACCCAGTACTTC.

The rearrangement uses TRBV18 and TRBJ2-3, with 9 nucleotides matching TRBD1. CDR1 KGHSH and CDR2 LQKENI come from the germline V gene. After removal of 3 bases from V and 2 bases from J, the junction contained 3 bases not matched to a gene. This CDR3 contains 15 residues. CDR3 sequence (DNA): TGTGCCAGCTCACCTGGGGACAGGGCCACAGATACGCAGTATTTT. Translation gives CASSPGDRATDTQYF.

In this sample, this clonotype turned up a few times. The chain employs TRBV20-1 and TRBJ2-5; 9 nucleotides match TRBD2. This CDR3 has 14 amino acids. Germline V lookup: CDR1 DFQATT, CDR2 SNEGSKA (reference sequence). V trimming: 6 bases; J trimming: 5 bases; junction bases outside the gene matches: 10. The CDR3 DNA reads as TGCAGTGCCACCATCAGCGGGGGGAGGGAGACCCAGTACTTC. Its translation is CSATISGGRETQYF.

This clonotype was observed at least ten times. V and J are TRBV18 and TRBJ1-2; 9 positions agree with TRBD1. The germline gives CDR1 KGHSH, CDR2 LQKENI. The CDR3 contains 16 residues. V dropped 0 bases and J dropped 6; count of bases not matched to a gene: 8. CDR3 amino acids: CASSPPVGTGIDGYTF. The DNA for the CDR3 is TGTGCCAGCTCACCACCGGTGGGGACAGGGATCGATGGCTACACCTTC.

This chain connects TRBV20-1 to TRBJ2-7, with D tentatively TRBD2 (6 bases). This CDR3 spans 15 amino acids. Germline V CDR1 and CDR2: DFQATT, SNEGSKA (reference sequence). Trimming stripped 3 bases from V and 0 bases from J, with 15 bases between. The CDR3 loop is CSARDLAASSYEQYF. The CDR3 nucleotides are TGCAGTGCTAGGGATTTAGCGGCGAGCTCCTACGAGCAGTACTTC.

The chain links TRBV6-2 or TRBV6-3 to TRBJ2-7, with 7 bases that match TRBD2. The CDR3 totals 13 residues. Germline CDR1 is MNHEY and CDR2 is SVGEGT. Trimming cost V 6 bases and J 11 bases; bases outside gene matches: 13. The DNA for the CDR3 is TGTGCCAGCAGCCCTTGGGAGGGCCAAGACGAGTACTTC. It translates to CASSPWEGQDEYF.

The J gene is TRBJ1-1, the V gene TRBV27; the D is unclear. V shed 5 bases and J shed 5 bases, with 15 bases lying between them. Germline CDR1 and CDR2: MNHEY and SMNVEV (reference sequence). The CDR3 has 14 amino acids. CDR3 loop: CASSLYPGRTEAFF. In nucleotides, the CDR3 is TGTGCCAGCAGTCTTTATCCGGGGAGGACTGAAGCTTTCTTT.

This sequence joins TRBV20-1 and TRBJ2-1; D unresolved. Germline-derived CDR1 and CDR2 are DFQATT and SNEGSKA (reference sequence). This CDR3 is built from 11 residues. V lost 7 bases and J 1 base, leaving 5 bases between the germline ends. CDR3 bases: TGCAGTGGTGATTCCTACAATGAGCAGTTCTTC. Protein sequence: CSGDSYNEQFF.

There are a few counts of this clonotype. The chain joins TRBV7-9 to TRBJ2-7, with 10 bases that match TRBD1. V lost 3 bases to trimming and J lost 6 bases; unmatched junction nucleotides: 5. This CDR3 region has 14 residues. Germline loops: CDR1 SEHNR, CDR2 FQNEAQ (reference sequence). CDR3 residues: CASSFGDRGTEQYF. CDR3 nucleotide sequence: TGTGCCAGCAGCTTCGGGGACAGGGGAACCGAGCAGTACTTC.

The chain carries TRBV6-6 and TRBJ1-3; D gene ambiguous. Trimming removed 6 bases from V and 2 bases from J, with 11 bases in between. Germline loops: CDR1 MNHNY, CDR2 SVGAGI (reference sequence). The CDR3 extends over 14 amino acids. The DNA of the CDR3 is TGTGCCAGCAGCGACGTCGGTGCTGGAAACACCATATATTTT. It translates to CASSDVGAGNTIYF.

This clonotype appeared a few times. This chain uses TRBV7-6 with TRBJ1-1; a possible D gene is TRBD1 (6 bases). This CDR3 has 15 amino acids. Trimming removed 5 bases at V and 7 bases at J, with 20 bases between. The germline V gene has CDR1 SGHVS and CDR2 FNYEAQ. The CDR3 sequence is CASSLSRDTTIEAFF. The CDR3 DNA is TGTGCCAGCAGCCTAAGCCGGGACACCACAATTGAAGCTTTCTTT.

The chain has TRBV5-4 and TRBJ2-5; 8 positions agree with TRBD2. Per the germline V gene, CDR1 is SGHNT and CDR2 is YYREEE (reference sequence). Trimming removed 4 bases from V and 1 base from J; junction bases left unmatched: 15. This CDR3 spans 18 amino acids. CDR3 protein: CASSPFGRGREGQETQYF. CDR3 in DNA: TGTGCCAGCAGCCCTTTTGGTAGGGGTCGGGAGGGCCAAGAGACCCAGTACTTC.

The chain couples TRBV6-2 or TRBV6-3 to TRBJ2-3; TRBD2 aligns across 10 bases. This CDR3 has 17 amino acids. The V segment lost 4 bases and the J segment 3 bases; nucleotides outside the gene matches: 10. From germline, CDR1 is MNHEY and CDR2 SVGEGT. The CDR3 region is CASSSWTSGEETDTQYF. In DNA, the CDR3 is TGTGCCAGCAGTTCCTGGACTAGCGGAGAAGAAACAGATACGCAGTATTTT.

CDR3 in amino acids: CASRTTGGLTDTQYF. CDR3 DNA sequence: TGTGCCAGCAGGACGACGGGGGGCCTCACAGATACGCAGTATTTT. The rearrangement uses TRBV3-1 and TRBJ2-3; weak D call: TRBD2 (7 bases). Germline-derived CDR1 and CDR2 are LGHDT and YNNKEL (reference sequence). The CDR3 covers 15 residues. The V end was cut by 6 bases, the J end by 2 bases, with 15 bases between.

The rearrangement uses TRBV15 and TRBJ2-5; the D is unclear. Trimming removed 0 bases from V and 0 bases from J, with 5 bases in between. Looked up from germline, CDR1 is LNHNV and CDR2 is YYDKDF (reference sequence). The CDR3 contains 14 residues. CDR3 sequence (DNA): TGTGCCACCAGCAGAGACAGCTACCAAGAGACCCAGTACTTC. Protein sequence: CATSRDSYQETQYF.

The CDR3 DNA sequence: TGTGCCAGTAGTATGGCAGGGATGGTTGGCACAGATACGCAGTATTTT. Its protein product is CASSMAGMVGTDTQYF. The chain links TRBV19 to TRBJ2-3, with D maybe TRBD1 (5 bases). The CDR3 length is 16 residues. Trimming stripped 3 bases from V and 1 base from J, with 14 bases between. Germline V gene sequence: CDR1 LNHDA, CDR2 SQIVND (reference sequence).

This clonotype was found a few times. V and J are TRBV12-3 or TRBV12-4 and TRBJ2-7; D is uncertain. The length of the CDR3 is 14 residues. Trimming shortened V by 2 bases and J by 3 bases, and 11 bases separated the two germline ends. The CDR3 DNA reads TGTGCCAGCAGTTTATTCCAGTCCAACTACGAGCAGTACTTC. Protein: CASSLFQSNYEQYF.

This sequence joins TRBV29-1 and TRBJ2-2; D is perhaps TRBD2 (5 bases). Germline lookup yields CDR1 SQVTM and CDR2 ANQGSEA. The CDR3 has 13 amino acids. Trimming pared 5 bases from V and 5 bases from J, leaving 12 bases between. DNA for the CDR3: TGCAGCGTTTCGACTATGGGGACCGGGGAGCTGTTTTTT. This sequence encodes CSVSTMGTGELFF.

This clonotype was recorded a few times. CDR3 coding DNA: TGTGCCAGCACTACATTGGGGACAGGGAAGAGACATGAGCAGTTCTTC. This codes for CASTTLGTGKRHEQFF. The chain combines TRBV6-5 with TRBJ2-1; 9 bases align to TRBD1. CDR1 is MNHEY, CDR2 SVGAGI, per germline. The CDR3 has 16 amino acids. Germline trimming cut 7 bases from V and 8 bases from J; bases unmatched to any gene: 15.

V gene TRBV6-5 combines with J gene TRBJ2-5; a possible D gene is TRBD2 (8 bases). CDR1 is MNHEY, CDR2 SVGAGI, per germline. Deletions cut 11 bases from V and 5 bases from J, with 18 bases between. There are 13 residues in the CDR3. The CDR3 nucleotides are TGTGCCGCGGGAGGCAGGGGGGAGGAGACCCAGTACTTC. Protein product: CAAGGRGEETQYF.

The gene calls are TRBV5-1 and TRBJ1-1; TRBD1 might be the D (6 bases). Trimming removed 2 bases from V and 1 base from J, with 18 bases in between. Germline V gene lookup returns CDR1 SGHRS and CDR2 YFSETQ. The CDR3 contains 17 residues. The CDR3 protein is CASSLDVPGTTNTEAFF. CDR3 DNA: TGCGCCAGCAGCTTAGACGTCCCCGGGACAACGAACACTGAAGCTTTCTTT.

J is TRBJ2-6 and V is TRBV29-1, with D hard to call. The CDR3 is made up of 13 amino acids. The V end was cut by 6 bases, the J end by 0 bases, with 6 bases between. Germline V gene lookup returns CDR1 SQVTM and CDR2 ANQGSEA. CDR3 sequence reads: CSVSSSGANVLTF. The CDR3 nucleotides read TGCAGCGTCTCCAGCTCTGGGGCCAACGTCCTGACTTTC.

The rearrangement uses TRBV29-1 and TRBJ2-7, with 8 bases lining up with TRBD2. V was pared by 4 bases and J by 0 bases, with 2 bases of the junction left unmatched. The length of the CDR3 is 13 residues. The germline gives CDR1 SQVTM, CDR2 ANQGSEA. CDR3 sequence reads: CSVAGTSSYEQYF. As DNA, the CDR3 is TGCAGCGTTGCAGGGACTAGCTCCTACGAGCAGTACTTC.

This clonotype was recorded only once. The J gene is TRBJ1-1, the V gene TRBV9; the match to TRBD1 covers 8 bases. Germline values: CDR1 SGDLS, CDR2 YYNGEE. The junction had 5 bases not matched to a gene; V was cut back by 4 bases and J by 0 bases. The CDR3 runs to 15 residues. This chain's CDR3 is CASSPRQGLNTEAFF. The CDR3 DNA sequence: TGTGCCAGCAGCCCACGACAGGGGTTGAACACTGAAGCTTTCTTT. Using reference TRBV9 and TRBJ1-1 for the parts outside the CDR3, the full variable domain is DSGVTQTPKHLITATGQRVTLRCSPRSGDLSVYWYQQSLDQGLQFLIQYYNGEERAKGNILERFSAQQFPDLHSELNLSSLELGDSALYFCASSPRQGLNTEAFFGQGTRLTVV.

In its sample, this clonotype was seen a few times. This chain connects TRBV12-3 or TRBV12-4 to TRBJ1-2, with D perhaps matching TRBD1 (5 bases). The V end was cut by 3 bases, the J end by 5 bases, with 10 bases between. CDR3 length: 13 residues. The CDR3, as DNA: TGTGCCAGCAGTTTGGCGGGGCCATATGGCTACACCTTC. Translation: CASSLAGPYGYTF.

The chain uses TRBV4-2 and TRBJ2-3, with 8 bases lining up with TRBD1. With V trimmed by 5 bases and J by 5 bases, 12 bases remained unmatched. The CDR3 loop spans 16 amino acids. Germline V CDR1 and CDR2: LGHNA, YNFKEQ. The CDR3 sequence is CASSIGYGTGGDTQYF. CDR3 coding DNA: TGTGCCAGCAGCATAGGCTATGGAACAGGGGGAGATACGCAGTATTTT.

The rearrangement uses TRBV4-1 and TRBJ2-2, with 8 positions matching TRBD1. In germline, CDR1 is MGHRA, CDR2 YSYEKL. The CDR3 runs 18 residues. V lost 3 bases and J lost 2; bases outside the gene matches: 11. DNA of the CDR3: TGCGCCAGCAGCCATCTAGGGGACAGGAGAAAAAACACCGGGGAGCTGTTTTTT. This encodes CASSHLGDRRKNTGELFF.